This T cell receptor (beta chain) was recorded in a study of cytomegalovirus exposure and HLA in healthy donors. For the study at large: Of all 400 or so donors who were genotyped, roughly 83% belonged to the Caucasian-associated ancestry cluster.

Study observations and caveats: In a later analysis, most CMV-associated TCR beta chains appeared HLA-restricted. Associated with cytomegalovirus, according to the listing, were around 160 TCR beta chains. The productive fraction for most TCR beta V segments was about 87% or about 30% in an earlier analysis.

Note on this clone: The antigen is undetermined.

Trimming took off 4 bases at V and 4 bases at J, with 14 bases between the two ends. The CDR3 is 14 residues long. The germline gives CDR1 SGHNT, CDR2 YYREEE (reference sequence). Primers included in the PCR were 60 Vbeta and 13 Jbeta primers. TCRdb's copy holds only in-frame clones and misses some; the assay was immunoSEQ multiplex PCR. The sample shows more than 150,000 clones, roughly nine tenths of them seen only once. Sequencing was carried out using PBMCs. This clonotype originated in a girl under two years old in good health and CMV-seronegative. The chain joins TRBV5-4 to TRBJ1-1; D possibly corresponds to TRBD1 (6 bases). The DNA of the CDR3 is TGTGCCAGCAGCGTCATACAGGGTGGCACTGAAGCTTTCTTT. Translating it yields CASSVIQGGTEAFF.